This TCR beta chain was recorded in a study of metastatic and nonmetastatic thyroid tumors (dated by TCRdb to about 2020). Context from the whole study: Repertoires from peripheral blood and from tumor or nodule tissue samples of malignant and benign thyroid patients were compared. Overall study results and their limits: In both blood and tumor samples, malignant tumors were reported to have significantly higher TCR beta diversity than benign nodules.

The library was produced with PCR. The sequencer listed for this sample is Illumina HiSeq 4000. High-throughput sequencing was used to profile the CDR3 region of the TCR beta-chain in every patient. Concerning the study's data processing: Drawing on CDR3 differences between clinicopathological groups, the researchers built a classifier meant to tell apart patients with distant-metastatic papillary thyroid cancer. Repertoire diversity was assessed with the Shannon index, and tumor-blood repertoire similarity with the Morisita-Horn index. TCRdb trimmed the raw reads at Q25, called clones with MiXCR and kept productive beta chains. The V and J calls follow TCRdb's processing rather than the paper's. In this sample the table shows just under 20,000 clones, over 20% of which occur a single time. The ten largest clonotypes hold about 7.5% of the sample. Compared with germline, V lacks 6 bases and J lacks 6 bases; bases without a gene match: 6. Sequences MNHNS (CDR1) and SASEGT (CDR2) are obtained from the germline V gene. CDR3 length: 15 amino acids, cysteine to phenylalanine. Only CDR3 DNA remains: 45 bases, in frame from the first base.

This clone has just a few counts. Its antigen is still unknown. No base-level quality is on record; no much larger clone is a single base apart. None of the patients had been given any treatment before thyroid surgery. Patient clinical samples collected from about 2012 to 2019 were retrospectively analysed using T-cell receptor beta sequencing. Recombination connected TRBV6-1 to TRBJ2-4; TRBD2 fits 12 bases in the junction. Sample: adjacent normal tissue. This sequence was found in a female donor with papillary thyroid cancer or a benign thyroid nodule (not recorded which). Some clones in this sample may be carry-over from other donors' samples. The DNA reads TGTGCCAGCAGGCTAGCGGGAGGGCGGGGAAACATTCAGTACTTC. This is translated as CASRLAGGRGNIQYF.